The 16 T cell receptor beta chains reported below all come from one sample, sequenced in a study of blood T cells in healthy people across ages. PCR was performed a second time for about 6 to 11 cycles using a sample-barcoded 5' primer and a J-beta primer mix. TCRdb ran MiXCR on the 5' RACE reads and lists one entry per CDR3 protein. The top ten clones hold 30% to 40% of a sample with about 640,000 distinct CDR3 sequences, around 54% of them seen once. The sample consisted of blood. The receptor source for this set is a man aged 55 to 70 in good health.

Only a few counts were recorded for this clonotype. The CDR3 DNA sequence: TGCAGCGTTGTTACGGCGGGGGGTTTAAATGAGCAGTTCTTC. Translated: CSVVTAGGLNEQFF. The genes are TRBV29-1 and TRBJ2-1, with 8 bases matching TRBD2. The V gene's germline CDR1 is SQVTM and CDR2 ANQGSEA. The CDR3 extends over 14 amino acids. Losses at the gene ends were 4 bases for V and 7 bases for J; bases not matched to a gene: 9.

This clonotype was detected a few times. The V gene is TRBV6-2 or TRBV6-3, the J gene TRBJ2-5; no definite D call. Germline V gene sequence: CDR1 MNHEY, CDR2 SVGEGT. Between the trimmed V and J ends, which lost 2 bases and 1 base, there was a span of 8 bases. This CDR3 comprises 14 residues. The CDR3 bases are TGTGCCAGCAGTTACGGGCGGTCCCAAGAGACCCAGTACTTC. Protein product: CASSYGRSQETQYF.

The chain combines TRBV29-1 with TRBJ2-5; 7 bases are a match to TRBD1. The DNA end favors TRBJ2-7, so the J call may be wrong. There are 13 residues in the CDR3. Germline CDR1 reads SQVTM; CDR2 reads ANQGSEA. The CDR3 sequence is CSASTGATNEQYF. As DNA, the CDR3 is TGCAGCGCATCCACAGGGGCTACAAACGAGCAGTACTTC.

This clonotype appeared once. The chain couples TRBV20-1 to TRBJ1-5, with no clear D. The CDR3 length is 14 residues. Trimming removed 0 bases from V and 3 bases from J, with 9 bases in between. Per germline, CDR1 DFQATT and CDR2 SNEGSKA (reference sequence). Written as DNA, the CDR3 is TGCAGTGCTAGAGATTCCCGGGCCAATCAGCCCCAGCATTTT. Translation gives CSARDSRANQPQHF.

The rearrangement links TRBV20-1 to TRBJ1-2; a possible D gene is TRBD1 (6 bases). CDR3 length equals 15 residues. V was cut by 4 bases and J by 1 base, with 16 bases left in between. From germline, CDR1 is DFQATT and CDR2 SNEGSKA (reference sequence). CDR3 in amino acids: CSANGHQGINYGYTF. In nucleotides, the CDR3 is TGCAGTGCTAACGGACATCAGGGGATTAACTATGGCTACACCTTC.

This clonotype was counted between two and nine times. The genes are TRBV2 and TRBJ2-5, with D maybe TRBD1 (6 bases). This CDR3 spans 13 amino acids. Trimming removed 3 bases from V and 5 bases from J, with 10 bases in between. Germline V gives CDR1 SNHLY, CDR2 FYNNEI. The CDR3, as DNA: TGTGCCAGCAGTGACAGGGGCGGGGAGACCCAGTACTTC. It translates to CASSDRGGETQYF.

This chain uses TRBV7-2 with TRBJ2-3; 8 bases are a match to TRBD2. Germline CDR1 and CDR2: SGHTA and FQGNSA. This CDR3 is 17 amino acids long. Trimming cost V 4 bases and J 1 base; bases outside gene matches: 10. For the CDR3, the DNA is TGTGCCAGCAGCTCGACTGCCCCCGGGGGGGGCACAGATACGCAGTATTTT. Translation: CASSSTAPGGGTDTQYF.

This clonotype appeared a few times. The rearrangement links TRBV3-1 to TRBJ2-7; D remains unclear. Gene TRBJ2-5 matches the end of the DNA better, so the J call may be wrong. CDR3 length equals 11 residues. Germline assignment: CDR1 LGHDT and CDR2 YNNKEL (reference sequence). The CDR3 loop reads CASSLERTQYF. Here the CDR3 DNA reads TGTGCCAGCAGCCTGGAGCGGACCCAGTACTTC.

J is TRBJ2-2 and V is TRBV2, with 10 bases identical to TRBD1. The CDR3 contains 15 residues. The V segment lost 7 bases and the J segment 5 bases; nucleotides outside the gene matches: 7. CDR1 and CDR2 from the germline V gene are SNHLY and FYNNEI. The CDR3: CASIPGQGTTGELFF. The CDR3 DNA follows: TGTGCCAGCATCCCGGGACAGGGGACGACCGGGGAGCTGTTTTTT. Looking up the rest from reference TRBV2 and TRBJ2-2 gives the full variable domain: EPEVTQTPSHQVTQMGQEVILRCVPISNHLYFYWYRQILGQKVEFLVSFYNNEISEKSEIFDDQFSVERPDGSNFTLKIRSTKLEDSAMYFCASIPGQGTTGELFFGEGSRLTVL.

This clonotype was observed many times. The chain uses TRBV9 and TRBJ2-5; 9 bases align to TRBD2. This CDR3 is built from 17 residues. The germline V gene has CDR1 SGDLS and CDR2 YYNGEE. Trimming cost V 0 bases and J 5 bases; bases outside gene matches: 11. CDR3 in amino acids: CASSVGRRGGPLETQYF. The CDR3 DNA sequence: TGTGCCAGCAGCGTAGGTCGGCGGGGGGGCCCTTTGGAGACCCAGTACTTC.

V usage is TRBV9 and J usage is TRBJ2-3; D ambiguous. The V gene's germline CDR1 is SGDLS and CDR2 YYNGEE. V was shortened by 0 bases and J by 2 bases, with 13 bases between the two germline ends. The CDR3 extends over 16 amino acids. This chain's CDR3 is CASSVGADTLTDTQYF. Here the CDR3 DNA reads TGTGCCAGCAGCGTAGGGGCAGACACTCTCACAGATACGCAGTATTTT.

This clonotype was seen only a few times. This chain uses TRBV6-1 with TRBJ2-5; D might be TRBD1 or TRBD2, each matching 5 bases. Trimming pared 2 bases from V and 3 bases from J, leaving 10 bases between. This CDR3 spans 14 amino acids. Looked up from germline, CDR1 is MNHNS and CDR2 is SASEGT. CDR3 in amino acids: CASSESGTEETQYF. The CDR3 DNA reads TGTGCCAGCAGTGAATCCGGGACGGAAGAGACCCAGTACTTC.

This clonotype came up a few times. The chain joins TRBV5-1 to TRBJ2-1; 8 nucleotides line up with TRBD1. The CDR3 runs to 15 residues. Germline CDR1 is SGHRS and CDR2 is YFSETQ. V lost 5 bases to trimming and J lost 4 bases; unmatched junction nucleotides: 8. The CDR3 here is CASRSTGTGYNEQFF. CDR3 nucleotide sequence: TGCGCCAGCAGGTCTACCGGGACAGGTTACAATGAGCAGTTCTTC.

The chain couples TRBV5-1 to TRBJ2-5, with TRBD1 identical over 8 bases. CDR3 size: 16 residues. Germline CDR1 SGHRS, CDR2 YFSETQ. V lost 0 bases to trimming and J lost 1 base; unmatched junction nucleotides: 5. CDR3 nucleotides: TGCGCCAGCAGCTTGGGCAGGGGGCGTTTCCAAGAGACCCAGTACTTC. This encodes CASSLGRGRFQETQYF.

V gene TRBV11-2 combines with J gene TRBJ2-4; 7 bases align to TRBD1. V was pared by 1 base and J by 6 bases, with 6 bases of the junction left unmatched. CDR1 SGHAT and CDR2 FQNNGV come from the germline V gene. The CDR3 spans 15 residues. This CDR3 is CASSLGVQGPNIQYF. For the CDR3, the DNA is TGTGCCAGCAGCTTAGGGGTACAGGGGCCAAACATTCAGTACTTC.

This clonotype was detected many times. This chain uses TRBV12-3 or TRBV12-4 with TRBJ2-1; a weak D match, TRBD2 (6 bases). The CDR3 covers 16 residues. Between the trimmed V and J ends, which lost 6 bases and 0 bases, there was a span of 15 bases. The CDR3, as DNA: TGTGCCAGCAGAGAGGGACTGACGAGCTCCTACAATGAGCAGTTCTTC. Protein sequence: CASREGLTSSYNEQFF.